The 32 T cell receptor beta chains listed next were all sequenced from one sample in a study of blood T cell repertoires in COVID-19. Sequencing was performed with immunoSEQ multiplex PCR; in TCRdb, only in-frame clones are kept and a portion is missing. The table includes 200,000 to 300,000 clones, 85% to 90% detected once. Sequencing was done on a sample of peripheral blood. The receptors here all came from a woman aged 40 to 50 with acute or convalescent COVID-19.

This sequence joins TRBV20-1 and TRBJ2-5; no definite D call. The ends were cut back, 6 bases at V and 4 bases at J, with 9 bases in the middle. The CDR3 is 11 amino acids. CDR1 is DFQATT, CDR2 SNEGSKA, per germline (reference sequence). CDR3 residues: CSALVIETQYF. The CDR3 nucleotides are TGCAGTGCCCTAGTGATAGAGACCCAGTACTTC.

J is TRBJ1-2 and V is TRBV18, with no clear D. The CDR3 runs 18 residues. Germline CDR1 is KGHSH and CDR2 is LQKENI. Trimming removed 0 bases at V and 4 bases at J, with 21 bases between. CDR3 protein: CASSPPFTVPSSPYGYTF. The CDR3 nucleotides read TGTGCCAGCTCACCACCGTTTACAGTCCCATCCTCCCCCTATGGCTACACCTTC.

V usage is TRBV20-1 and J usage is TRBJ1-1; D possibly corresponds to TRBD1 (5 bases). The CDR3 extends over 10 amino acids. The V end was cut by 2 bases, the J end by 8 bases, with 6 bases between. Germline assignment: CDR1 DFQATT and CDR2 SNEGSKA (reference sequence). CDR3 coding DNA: TGCAGTGCTAGATACAGGGAAGCTTTCTTT. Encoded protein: CSARYREAFF.

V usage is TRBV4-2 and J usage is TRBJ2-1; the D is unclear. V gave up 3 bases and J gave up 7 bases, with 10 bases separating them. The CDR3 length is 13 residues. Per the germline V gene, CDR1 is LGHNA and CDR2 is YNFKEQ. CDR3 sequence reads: CASSQELGNEQFF. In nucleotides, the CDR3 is TGTGCCAGCAGCCAGGAGTTAGGAAATGAGCAGTTCTTC.

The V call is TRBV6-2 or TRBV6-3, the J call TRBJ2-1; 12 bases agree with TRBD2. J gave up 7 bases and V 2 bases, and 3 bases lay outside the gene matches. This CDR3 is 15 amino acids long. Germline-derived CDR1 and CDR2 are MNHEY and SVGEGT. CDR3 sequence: CASSYGLAGGNEQFF. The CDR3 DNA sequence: TGTGCCAGCAGTTACGGGCTAGCGGGGGGGAATGAGCAGTTCTTC.

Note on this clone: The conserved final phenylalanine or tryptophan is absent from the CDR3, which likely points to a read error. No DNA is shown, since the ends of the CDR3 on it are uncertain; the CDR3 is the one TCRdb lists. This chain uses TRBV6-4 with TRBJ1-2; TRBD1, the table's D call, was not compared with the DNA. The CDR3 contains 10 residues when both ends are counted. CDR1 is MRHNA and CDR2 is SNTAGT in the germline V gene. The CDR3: CASSEAGQGY.

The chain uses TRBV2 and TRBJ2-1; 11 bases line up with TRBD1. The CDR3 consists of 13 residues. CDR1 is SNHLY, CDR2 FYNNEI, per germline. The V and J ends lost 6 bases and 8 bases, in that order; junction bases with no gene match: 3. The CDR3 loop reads CASRGQGGDEQFF. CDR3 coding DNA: TGTGCCAGCAGGGGACAGGGGGGTGATGAGCAGTTCTTC.

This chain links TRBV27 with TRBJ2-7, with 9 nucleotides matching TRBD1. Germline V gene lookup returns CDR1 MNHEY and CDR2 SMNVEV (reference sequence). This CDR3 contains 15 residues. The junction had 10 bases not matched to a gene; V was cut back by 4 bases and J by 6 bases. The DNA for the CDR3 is TGTGCCAGCAGTTCTCAGCGGGACAGGGCTTCCGAGCAGTACGTC. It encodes CASSSQRDRASEQYV.

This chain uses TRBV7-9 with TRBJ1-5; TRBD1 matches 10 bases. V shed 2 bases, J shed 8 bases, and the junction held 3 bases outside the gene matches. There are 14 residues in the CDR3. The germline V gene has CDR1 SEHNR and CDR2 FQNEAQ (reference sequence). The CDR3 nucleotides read TGTGCCAGCAGCTTAAAGGGACAGGGGAAGCCCCAGCATTTT. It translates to CASSLKGQGKPQHF.

The CDR3 region is CASSSPGQGATGELFF. CDR3 bases: TGCGCCAGCAGCTCGCCGGGACAGGGAGCCACCGGGGAGCTGTTTTTT. The chain uses TRBV5-1 and TRBJ2-2, with 9 bases matching TRBD1. Germline V CDR1 and CDR2: SGHRS, YFSETQ. The CDR3 has 16 residues. V lost 3 bases, J lost 4 bases, and 7 bases stayed unmatched.

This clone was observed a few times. The CDR3 DNA is TGTGCCAGCAGTGCCGTTGGAGGGCATTCACCCCTCCACTTT. It translates to CASSAVGGHSPLHF. The V gene is TRBV13, the J gene TRBJ1-6; D is unresolved. V lost 6 bases and J 8 bases, leaving 14 bases between the germline ends. The length of the CDR3 is 14 residues. Germline lookup yields CDR1 PRHDT and CDR2 FYEKMQ (reference sequence).

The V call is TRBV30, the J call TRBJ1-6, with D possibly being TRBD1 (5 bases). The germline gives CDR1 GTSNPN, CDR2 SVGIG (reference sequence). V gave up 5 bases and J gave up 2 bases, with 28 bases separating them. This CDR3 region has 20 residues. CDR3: CAWASGAGLLGDPYNSPLHF. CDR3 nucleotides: TGTGCCTGGGCAAGCGGTGCGGGACTTTTAGGCGATCCCTATAATTCACCCCTCCACTTT.

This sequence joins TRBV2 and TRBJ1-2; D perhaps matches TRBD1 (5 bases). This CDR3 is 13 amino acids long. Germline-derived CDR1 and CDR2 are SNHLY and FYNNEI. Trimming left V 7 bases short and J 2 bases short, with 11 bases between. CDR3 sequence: CASTRAGNYGYTF. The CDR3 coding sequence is TGTGCCAGCACGAGAGCAGGGAACTATGGCTACACCTTC. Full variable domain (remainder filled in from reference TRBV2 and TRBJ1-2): EPEVTQTPSHQVTQMGQEVILRCVPISNHLYFYWYRQILGQKVEFLVSFYNNEISEKSEIFDDQFSVERPDGSNFTLKIRSTKLEDSAMYFCASTRAGNYGYTFGSGTRLTVV.

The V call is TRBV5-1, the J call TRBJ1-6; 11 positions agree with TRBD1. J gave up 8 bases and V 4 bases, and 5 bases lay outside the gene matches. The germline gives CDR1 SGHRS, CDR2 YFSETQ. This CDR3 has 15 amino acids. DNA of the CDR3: TGCGCCAGCAGCCCGGACAGGGGGCTTCATTCACCCCTCCACTTT. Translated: CASSPDRGLHSPLHF.

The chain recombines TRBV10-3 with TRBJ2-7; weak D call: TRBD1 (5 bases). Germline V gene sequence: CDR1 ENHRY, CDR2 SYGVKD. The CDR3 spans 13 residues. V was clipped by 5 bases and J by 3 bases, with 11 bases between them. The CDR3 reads CAISSDRDYEQYV. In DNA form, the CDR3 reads TGTGCCATCAGTTCTGACAGAGACTACGAGCAGTACGTC.

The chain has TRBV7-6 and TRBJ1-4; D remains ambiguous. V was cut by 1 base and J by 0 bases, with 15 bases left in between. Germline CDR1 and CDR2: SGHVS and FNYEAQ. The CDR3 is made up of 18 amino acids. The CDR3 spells CASSLVTPSFATNEKLFF. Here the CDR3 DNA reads TGTGCCAGCAGCTTAGTAACTCCGTCCTTCGCAACTAATGAAAAACTGTTTTTT.

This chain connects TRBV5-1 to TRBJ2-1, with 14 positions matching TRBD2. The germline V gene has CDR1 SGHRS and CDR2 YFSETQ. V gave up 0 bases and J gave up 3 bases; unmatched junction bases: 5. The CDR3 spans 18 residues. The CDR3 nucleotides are TGCGCCAGCAGCTTGGGCTTTGGGACTAGCGGGGGCTACAATGAGCAGTTCTTC. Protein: CASSLGFGTSGGYNEQFF.

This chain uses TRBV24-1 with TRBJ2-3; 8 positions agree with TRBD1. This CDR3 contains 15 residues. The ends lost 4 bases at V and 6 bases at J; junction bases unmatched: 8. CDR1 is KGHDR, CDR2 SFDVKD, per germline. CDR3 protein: CATSDDTGGSDTQYF. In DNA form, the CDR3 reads TGTGCCACCAGTGACGATACAGGGGGTTCGGATACGCAGTATTTT.

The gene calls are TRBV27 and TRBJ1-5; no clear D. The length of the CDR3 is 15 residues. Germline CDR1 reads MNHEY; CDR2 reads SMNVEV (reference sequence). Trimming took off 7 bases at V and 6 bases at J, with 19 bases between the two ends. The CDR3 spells CASKTLGGFGQPQHF. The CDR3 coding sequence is TGTGCCAGCAAAACCCTGGGCGGGTTCGGTCAGCCCCAGCATTTT.

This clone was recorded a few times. This CDR3 reads CASSPQGAGQPQHF. The DNA for the CDR3 is TGTGCCAGCAGTCCACAGGGGGCAGGACAGCCCCAGCATTTT. The chain combines TRBV6-2 or TRBV6-3 with TRBJ1-5; 9 bases agree with TRBD1. The CDR3 spans 14 residues. The trim removed 5 bases at V and 7 bases at J, leaving 6 bases unmatched. From germline, CDR1 is MNHEY and CDR2 SVGEGT.

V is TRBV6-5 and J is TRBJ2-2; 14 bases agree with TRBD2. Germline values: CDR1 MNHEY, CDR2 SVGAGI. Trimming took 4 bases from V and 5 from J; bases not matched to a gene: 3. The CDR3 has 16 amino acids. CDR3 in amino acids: CASSSTSGGETGELFF. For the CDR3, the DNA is TGTGCCAGCAGTTCGACTAGCGGGGGGGAAACCGGGGAGCTGTTTTTT.

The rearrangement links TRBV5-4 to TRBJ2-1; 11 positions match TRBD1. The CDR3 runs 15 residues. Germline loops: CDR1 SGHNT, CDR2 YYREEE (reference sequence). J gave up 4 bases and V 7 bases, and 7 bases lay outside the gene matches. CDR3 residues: CASFLRDRGYNEQFF. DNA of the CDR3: TGTGCCAGCTTTCTCCGGGACAGGGGGTACAATGAGCAGTTCTTC.

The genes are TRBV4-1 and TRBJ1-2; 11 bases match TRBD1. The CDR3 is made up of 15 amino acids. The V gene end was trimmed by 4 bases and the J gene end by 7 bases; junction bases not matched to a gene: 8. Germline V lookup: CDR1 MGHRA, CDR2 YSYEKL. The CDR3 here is CASSLRTGGTGGYTF. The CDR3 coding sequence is TGCGCCAGCAGCCTTCGGACAGGGGGCACGGGTGGCTACACCTTC.

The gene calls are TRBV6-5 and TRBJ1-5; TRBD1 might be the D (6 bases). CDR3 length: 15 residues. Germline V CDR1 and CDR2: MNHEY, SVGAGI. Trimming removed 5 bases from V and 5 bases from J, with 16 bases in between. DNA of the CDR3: TGTGCCAGCAGTCCAAGGGGGGGCTCTTATCAGCCCCAGCATTTT. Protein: CASSPRGGSYQPQHF.

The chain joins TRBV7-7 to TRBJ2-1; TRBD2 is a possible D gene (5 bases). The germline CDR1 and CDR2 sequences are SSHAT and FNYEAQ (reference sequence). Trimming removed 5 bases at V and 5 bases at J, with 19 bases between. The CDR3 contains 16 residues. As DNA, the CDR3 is TGTGCCAGCAGCCCGGGCGGGCAGGCCCTCCACAATGAGCAGTTCTTC. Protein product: CASSPGGQALHNEQFF. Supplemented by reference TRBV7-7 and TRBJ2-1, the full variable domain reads GAGVSQSPRYKVTKRGQDVTLRCDPISSHATLYWYQQALGQGPEFLTYFNYEAQPDKSGLPSDRFSAERPEGSISTLTIQRTEQRDSAMYRCASSPGGQALHNEQFFGPGTRLTVL.

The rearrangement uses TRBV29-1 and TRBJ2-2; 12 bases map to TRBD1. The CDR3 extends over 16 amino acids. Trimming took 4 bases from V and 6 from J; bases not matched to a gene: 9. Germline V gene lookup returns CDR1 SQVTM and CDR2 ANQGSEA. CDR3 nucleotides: TGCAGCGTTGCCCGGGACAGGGGGCGCATGTCCGGGGAGCTGTTTTTT. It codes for CSVARDRGRMSGELFF.

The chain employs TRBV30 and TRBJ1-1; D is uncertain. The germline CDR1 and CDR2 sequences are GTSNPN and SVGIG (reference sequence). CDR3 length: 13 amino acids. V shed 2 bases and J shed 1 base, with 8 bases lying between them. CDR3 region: CAWSTGRNTEAFF. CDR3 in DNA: TGTGCCTGGAGTACCGGGAGGAACACTGAAGCTTTCTTT. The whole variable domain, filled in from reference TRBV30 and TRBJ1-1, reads SQTIHQWPATLVQPVGSPLSLECTVEGTSNPNLYWYRQAAGRGLQLLFYSVGIGQISSEVPQNLSASRPQDRQFILSSKKLLLSDSGFYLCAWSTGRNTEAFFGQGTRLTVV.

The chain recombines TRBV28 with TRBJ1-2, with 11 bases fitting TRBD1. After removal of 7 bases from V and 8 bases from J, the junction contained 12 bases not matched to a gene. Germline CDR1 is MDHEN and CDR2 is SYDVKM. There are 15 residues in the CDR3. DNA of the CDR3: TGTGCCAGCAAATCGCCAGGACAGGGGGCGCGGGGCTACACCTTC. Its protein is CASKSPGQGARGYTF.

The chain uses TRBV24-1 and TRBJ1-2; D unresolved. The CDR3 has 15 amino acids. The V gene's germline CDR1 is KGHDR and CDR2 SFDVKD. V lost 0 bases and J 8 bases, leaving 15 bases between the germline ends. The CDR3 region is CATSDLNRGMGGYTF. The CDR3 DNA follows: TGTGCCACCAGTGATTTGAACCGAGGGATGGGGGGCTACACCTTC.

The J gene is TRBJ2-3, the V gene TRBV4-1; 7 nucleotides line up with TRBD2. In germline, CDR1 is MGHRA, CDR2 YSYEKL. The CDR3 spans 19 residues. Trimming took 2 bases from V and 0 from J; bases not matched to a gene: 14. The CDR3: CASSQPGGGRTSSTDTQYF. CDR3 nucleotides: TGCGCCAGCAGCCAACCTGGGGGAGGGCGCACTTCTAGCACAGATACGCAGTATTTT.

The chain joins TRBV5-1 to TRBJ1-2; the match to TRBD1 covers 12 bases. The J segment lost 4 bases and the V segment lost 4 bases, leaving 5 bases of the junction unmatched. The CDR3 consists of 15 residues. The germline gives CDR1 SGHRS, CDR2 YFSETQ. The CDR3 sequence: CASSPGTGGGYGYTF. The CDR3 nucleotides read TGCGCCAGCAGCCCGGGGACAGGGGGCGGCTATGGCTACACCTTC.

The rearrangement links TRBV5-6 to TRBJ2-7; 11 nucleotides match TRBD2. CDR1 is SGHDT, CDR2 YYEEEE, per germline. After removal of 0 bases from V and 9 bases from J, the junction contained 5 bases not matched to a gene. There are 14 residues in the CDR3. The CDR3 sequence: CASSLGLAGTWQYV. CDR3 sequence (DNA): TGTGCCAGCAGCTTGGGACTAGCGGGGACCTGGCAGTACGTC.